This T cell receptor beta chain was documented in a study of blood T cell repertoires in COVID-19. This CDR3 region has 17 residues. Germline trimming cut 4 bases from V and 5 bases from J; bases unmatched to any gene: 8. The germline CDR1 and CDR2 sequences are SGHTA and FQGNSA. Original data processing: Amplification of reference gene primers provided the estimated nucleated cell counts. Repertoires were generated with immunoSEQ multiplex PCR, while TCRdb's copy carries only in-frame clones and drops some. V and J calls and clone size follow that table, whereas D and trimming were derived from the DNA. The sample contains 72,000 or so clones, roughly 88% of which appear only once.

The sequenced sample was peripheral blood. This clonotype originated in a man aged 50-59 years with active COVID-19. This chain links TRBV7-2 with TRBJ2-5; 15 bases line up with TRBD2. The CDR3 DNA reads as TGTGCCAGCAGCTCCTTCGGACTAGCGGGGGGGCGGGAGACCCAGTACTTC. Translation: CASSSFGLAGGRETQYF.